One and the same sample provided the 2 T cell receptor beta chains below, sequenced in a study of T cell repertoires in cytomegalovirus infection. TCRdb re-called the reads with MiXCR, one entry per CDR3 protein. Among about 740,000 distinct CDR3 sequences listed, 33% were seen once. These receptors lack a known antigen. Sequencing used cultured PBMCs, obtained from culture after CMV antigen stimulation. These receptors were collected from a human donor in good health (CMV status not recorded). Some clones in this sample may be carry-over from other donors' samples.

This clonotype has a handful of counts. CDR3 DNA: TGTGCCAGCAGCTTGCGGGGGGATGAAGATACGCAGTATTTT. Its protein product is CASSLRGDEDTQYF. The V and J genes are TRBV7-8 and TRBJ2-3; 8 bases are a match to TRBD2. The V gene's germline CDR1 is SGHVS and CDR2 FQNEAQ. Trimming took 3 bases from V and 5 from J; bases not matched to a gene: 4. The CDR3 length is 14 residues. The full variable domain, in which reference TRBV7-8 and TRBJ2-3 provide the parts outside the CDR3, is GAGVSQSPRYKVAKRGQDVALRCDPISGHVSLFWYQQALGQGPEFLTYFQNEAQLDKSGLPSDRFFAERPEGSVSTLKIQRTQQEDSAVYLCASSLRGDEDTQYFGPGTRLTVL.

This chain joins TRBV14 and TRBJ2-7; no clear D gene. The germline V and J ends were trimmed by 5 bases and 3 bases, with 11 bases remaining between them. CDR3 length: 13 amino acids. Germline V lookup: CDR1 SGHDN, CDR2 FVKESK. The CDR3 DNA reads TGTGCCAGCAGCTACGCGGTCGGCTACGAGCAGTACTTC. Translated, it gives CASSYAVGYEQYF.